The present TCR beta chain was sequenced within a study of shared clonotypes between healthy human individuals. The CDR3 extends over 13 amino acids. V lost 7 bases, J lost 7 bases, and 13 bases lay in between. CDR1 is MNHNS and CDR2 is SASEGT in the germline V gene. In the naive CD8 group, cells lacked CD45RO and were positively selected for CCR7, so terminally differentiated effector memory CD45RA+ cells were left out. Every subset had its genomic DNA shared out evenly among several immunoSEQ plates. Clones were sequenced by immunoSEQ multiplex PCR, and TCRdb holds only the in-frame ones, with some missing. The sample holds around 2,100,000 clones, over 85% seen once.

V and J are TRBV6-1 and TRBJ2-2; D may be TRBD1 or TRBD2 (5 bases each). The sequencing input was naive CD8+ T cells sorted from blood. This TCR derives from a man aged 18 to 30 in good health. DNA of the CDR3: TGTGCCAGCATAGTACAGGAGGACGGGGAGCTGTTTTTT. The encoded protein is CASIVQEDGELFF.